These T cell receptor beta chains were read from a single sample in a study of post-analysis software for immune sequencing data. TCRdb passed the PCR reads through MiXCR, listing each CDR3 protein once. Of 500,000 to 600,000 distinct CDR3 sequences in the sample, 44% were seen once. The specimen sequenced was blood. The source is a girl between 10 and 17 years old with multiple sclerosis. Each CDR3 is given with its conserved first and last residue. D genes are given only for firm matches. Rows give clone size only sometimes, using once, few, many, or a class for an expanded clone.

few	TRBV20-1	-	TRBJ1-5	CSARVPGRDNQPQHF	TGCAGTGCTAGAGTTCCGGGAAGGGACAATCAGCCCCAGCATTTT
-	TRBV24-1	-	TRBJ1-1	CATSDGYQTEAFF	TGTGCCACCAGTGATGGGTATCAAACTGAAGCTTTCTTT
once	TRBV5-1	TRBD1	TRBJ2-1	CASSSTQDRGRWFF	TGCGCCAGCAGCTCCACCCAAGACAGGGGCAGGTGGTTCTTC
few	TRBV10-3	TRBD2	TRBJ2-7	CAISDSAGGDEQYF	TGTGCCATCAGTGACTCGGCGGGAGGGGACGAGCAGTACTTC
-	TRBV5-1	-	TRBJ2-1	CASSSPRRSQGGEQFF	TGCGCCAGCAGCTCCCCTCGCCGGAGCCAAGGTGGTGAGCAGTTCTTC
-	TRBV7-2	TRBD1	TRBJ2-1	CASSFRQGARNEQFF	TGTGCCAGCAGCTTTCGACAGGGGGCGCGGAATGAGCAGTTCTTC
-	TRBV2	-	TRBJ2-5	CASSELRKTQYF	TGTGCCAGCAGCGAGCTACGGAAGACCCAGTACTTC
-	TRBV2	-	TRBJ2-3	CARGVGDTQYF	TGTGCCAGGGGGGTTGGAGATACGCAGTATTTT
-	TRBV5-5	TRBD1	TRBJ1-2	CASSAYRGADYGYTF	TGTGCCAGCAGCGCATACAGGGGCGCGGACTATGGCTACACCTTC
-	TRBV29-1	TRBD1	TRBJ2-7	CSVGGTGGPYEQYF	TGCAGCGTTGGCGGGACAGGGGGCCCCTACGAGCAGTACTTC
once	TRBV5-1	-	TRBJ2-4	CASSFGDLAKNIQYF	TGCGCCAGCAGCTTCGGGGACCTAGCCAAAAACATTCAGTACTTC
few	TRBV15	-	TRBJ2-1	CATSRDQWDEQFF	TGTGCCACCAGCAGAGATCAGTGGGATGAGCAGTTCTTC
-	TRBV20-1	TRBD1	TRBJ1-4	CSAQRTGREKLFF	TGCAGTGCCCAGCGGACAGGGCGTGAAAAACTGTTTTTT
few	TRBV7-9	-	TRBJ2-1	CASTDSIYNEQFF	TGTGCCAGCACCGATTCCATCTACAATGAGCAGTTCTTC
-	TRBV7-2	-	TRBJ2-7	CASSPWTEVYNEQYF	TGTGCCAGCAGCCCATGGACGGAGGTATACAATGAGCAGTACTTC
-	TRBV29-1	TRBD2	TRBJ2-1	CSAGGASGGAREQFF	TGCAGCGCGGGGGGGGCTAGCGGAGGAGCGCGGGAGCAGTTCTTC
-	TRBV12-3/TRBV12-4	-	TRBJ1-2	CATETRGNYGYTF	TGTGCAACTGAGACCCGGGGTAACTATGGCTACACCTTC
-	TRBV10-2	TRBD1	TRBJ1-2	CASSDWDRDDGYTF	TGCGCCAGCAGTGATTGGGACAGGGACGATGGCTACACCTTC
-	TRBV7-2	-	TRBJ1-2	CASSHSPRGYGYTF	TGTGCCAGCAGCCACAGCCCTCGTGGCTATGGCTACACCTTC
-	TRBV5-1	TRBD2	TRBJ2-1	CASSPQAGEYNEQFF	TGCGCCAGCAGCCCGCAAGCGGGGGAATACAATGAGCAGTTCTTC
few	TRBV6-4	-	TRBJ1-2	CASRDTQRGVRYGYTF	TGTGCCAGCAGAGATACCCAGCGGGGGGTTCGTTATGGCTACACCTTC
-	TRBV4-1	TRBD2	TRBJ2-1	CASSQIPTSGGHNEQFF	TGCGCCAGCAGCCAGATTCCAACTAGCGGGGGGCACAATGAGCAGTTCTTC
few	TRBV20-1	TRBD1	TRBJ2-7	CSARVGQVSYEQYF	TGCAGTGCTAGAGTAGGACAGGTGAGCTACGAGCAGTACTTC
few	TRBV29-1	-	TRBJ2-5	CSVGPEGNQETQYF	TGCAGCGTTGGTCCCGAGGGTAATCAAGAGACCCAGTACTTC
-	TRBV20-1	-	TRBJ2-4	CSVPGLGGIQYF	TGCAGTGTCCCCGGACTTGGGGGCATTCAGTACTTC
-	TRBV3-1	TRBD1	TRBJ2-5	CASSQPGGAETQYF	TGTGCCAGCAGCCAACCAGGGGGCGCGGAGACCCAGTACTTC
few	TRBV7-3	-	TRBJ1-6	CASTQQGGSPLHF	TGTGCCAGCACGCAACAGGGCGGTTCACCCCTCCACTTT
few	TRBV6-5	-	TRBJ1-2	CASSYNGGVYGYTF	TGTGCCAGCAGTTACAATGGGGGTGTCTATGGCTACACCTTC
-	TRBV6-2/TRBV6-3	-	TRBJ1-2	CASRGGPYGYTF	TGTGCCAGCAGAGGAGGGCCTTATGGCTACACCTTC
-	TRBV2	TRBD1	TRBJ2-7	CASLVGTGGINEQYF	TGTGCCAGCCTGGTGGGAACAGGGGGAATCAACGAGCAGTACTTC
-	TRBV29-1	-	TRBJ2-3	CSVESVRTLSTDTQYF	TGCAGCGTTGAGAGCGTCCGGACCCTAAGCACAGATACGCAGTATTTT
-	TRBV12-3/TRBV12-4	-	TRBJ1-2	CASSSVVRGYTF	TGTGCCAGCAGTTCTGTGGTGCGTGGCTACACCTTC
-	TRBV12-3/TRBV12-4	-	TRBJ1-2	CASSSRVGYTF	TGTGCCAGCAGTTCGCGGGTGGGCTACACCTTC
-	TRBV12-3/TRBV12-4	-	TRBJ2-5	CASNQGVARQETQYF	TGTGCCAGCAACCAAGGAGTAGCGCGGCAAGAGACCCAGTACTTC
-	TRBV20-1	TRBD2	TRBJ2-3	CSARDPRLAGSTDTQYF	TGCAGTGCTAGAGATCCCCGGCTAGCGGGGAGCACAGATACGCAGTATTTT
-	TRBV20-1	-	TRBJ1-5	CSARVGGSDSNQPQHF	TGCAGTGCTAGAGTGGGGGGTTCAGATAGCAATCAGCCCCAGCATTTT